The rows below give T cell receptor beta chains drawn from one sample of a study of CD8 T cell repertoires and HIV-1 epitope variants. The repertoire was sequenced with immunoSEQ multiplex PCR; TCRdb's copy has only in-frame clones and lacks some. The top ten clones hold approximately 42% of a sample with just over 2,500 clones, about 70% of them seen once. Their antigens remain unidentified. The specimen was cultured CD8+ T cells derived from PBMCs. The receptors here all came from a male donor with HIV. Both conserved end residues are part of each CDR3. Each record gives: V gene, J gene, clone size, CDR3 protein. Only some rows state a clone size, as once, few, many or a class for expanded clones.

V gene: TRBV7-6
J gene: TRBJ2-1
clone size: NA
CDR3 protein: CASSLSGEQFF

V gene: TRBV14
J gene: TRBJ2-4
clone size: NA
CDR3 protein: CASSPAVELAKNIQYF

V gene: TRBV5-6
J gene: TRBJ2-7
clone size: NA
CDR3 protein: CASSLQGISYEQYF

V gene: TRBV5-4
J gene: TRBJ2-1
clone size: NA
CDR3 protein: CASSRQESSYNEQFF

V gene: TRBV29-1
J gene: TRBJ1-3
clone size: NA
CDR3 protein: CSVAPGGSGNTIYF

V gene: TRBV15
J gene: TRBJ2-1
clone size: NA
CDR3 protein: CATTATSGVSNEQFF

V gene: TRBV27
J gene: TRBJ2-1
clone size: few
CDR3 protein: CASSLEGTGYNEQFF

V gene: TRBV7-9
J gene: TRBJ1-6
clone size: NA
CDR3 protein: CASSGQSADNSPLHF

V gene: TRBV6-5
J gene: TRBJ1-2
clone size: NA
CDR3 protein: CASSSSGWGVGYTF

V gene: TRBV7-8
J gene: TRBJ2-1
clone size: NA
CDR3 protein: CASSWGQSGYNEQFF

V gene: TRBV27
J gene: TRBJ2-1
clone size: NA
CDR3 protein: CASSFHRGEQFF

V gene: TRBV19
J gene: TRBJ2-1
clone size: NA
CDR3 protein: CASSITAGGSVQEQFF

V gene: TRBV5-1
J gene: TRBJ1-1
clone size: NA
CDR3 protein: CASSLGQGVTTEAFF

V gene: TRBV4-1
J gene: TRBJ1-1
clone size: NA
CDR3 protein: CASSPPGRKEAFF

V gene: TRBV5-4
J gene: TRBJ2-4
clone size: NA
CDR3 protein: CASSLDRAGAKNIQYF

V gene: TRBV5-5
J gene: TRBJ2-7
clone size: NA
CDR3 protein: CASSLDGAGAYEQYF

V gene: TRBV25-1
J gene: TRBJ1-1
clone size: NA
CDR3 protein: CASSALGQGTPEAFF

V gene: TRBV6-5
J gene: TRBJ1-5
clone size: NA
CDR3 protein: CASSLGFSNQPQHF

V gene: TRBV2
J gene: TRBJ2-7
clone size: NA
CDR3 protein: CASSTGLAGVGASEQYF

V gene: TRBV4-3
J gene: TRBJ2-4
clone size: NA
CDR3 protein: CASSQSIRADIQYF

V gene: TRBV5-4
J gene: TRBJ2-7
clone size: NA
CDR3 protein: CASSLGGGNNEQYF

V gene: TRBV9
J gene: TRBJ2-1
clone size: NA
CDR3 protein: CASSVVRTGYNEQFF

V gene: TRBV28
J gene: TRBJ1-5
clone size: once
CDR3 protein: CASSLTGTGVRYSNQPQHF

V gene: TRBV6-6
J gene: TRBJ2-5
clone size: once
CDR3 protein: CASSRIIQGGETQYF

V gene: TRBV4-3
J gene: TRBJ1-2
clone size: NA
CDR3 protein: CASSGEVDGYTF

V gene: TRBV4-3
J gene: TRBJ2-7
clone size: NA
CDR3 protein: CASSLGLAGAYEQYF

V gene: TRBV27
J gene: TRBJ2-7
clone size: NA
CDR3 protein: CASSSQGGYSYEQYF

V gene: TRBV11-2
J gene: TRBJ2-7
clone size: NA
CDR3 protein: CASSLGDGTYEQYF

V gene: TRBV15
J gene: TRBJ1-2
clone size: few
CDR3 protein: CATSSRTGMAYGYTF

V gene: TRBV7-6
J gene: TRBJ1-1
clone size: NA
CDR3 protein: CASSRTDGDTEAFF

V gene: TRBV15
J gene: TRBJ1-6
clone size: NA
CDR3 protein: CATSRLPRPNNSPLHF

V gene: TRBV5-5
J gene: TRBJ2-7
clone size: NA
CDR3 protein: CASSLTAASYEQYF

V gene: TRBV7-2
J gene: TRBJ2-7
clone size: NA
CDR3 protein: CASSLLSTSSYEQYF

V gene: TRBV19
J gene: TRBJ2-1
clone size: NA
CDR3 protein: CASSISVAGYNEQFF

V gene: TRBV5-6
J gene: TRBJ2-4
clone size: NA
CDR3 protein: CASSLQGTDIQYF

V gene: TRBV7-2
J gene: TRBJ2-1
clone size: NA
CDR3 protein: CATSTSGLGSYNEQFF

V gene: TRBV13
J gene: TRBJ2-7
clone size: NA
CDR3 protein: CASSLASGQGAFYEQYF

V gene: TRBV7-9
J gene: TRBJ2-7
clone size: NA
CDR3 protein: CASSLVPDRGYEQYF

V gene: TRBV6-1
J gene: TRBJ2-5
clone size: once
CDR3 protein: CASFRGGSAQYF

V gene: TRBV5-1
J gene: TRBJ2-3
clone size: NA
CDR3 protein: CASSLDQGAGDTDTQYF

V gene: TRBV5-4
J gene: TRBJ1-4
clone size: NA
CDR3 protein: CASSPTAINEKLFF

V gene: TRBV5-1
J gene: TRBJ2-7
clone size: NA
CDR3 protein: CASSRGGQETSYEQYF

V gene: TRBV4-2
J gene: TRBJ1-5
clone size: NA
CDR3 protein: CASSQEGETNQPQHF

V gene: TRBV14
J gene: TRBJ2-7
clone size: NA
CDR3 protein: CASSLSGEQYF

V gene: TRBV9
J gene: TRBJ1-3
clone size: NA
CDR3 protein: CASSGAGAAGNTIYF

V gene: TRBV7-9
J gene: TRBJ2-1
clone size: NA
CDR3 protein: CASSLTDNEQFF

V gene: TRBV4-1
J gene: TRBJ2-3
clone size: NA
CDR3 protein: CASSPGTDPKPSTDTQYF

V gene: TRBV28
J gene: TRBJ1-1
clone size: once
CDR3 protein: CASSFNRGGTEAFF

V gene: TRBV19
J gene: TRBJ1-2
clone size: NA
CDR3 protein: CASRGGLDRGSTF

V gene: TRBV1
J gene: TRBJ2-5
clone size: NA
CDR3 protein: CTSSPGGDFGASGKQETQYF

V gene: TRBV5-1
J gene: TRBJ2-7
clone size: NA
CDR3 protein: CASSFHPATYEQYF

V gene: TRBV19
J gene: TRBJ2-1
clone size: NA
CDR3 protein: CASSRSSYNEQFF

V gene: TRBV25-1
J gene: TRBJ1-1
clone size: NA
CDR3 protein: CASSLGSTEAFF